A single sample is the source of the 29 T cell receptor beta chains below, sequenced in a study of blood T cell repertoires in COVID-19. Clones were read by immunoSEQ multiplex PCR, and TCRdb kept only the in-frame ones, dropping some. The sample lists approximately 400,000 clones, more than 75% occurring once. The material sequenced was PBMCs or T cells enriched from blood (not recorded which). The receptors shown here come from a woman aged 18-29 years who had recovered from COVID-19.

This clone has just one count. V usage is TRBV11-3 and J usage is TRBJ2-5; tentatively, D is TRBD2 (6 bases). The germline V gene encodes CDR1 SGHNT and CDR2 YENEEA. Trimming cost V 0 bases and J 2 bases, with 10 bases left between them. The CDR3 is made up of 15 amino acids. DNA for the CDR3: TGTGCCAGCAGCTTAGACGGCGGGACTCAAGAGACCCAGTACTTC. Encoded protein: CASSLDGGTQETQYF.

V and J are TRBV7-2 and TRBJ2-3; weak D call: TRBD1 (6 bases). The germline V gene has CDR1 SGHTA and CDR2 FQGNSA. V lost 0 bases to trimming and J lost 2 bases, with 15 bases between them. This CDR3 region has 17 residues. CDR3 in amino acids: CASSLALWYRVTDTQYF. DNA for the CDR3: TGTGCCAGCAGCTTAGCGCTATGGTACAGGGTCACAGATACGCAGTATTTT.

The J gene is TRBJ2-7, the V gene TRBV11-1; no firm D call. V was cut by 5 bases and J by 3 bases, with 5 bases left in between. The CDR3 runs to 11 residues. CDR1 and CDR2 from the germline V gene are SGHAT and FQDESV (reference sequence). The CDR3 nucleotides are TGTGCCAGCAGCCGCGACTACGAGCAGTACTTC. Protein: CASSRDYEQYF.

The V gene is TRBV4-1, the J gene TRBJ1-2, with D unresolved. The CDR3 contains 12 residues. CDR1 and CDR2 from the germline V gene are MGHRA and YSYEKL. V was clipped by 4 bases and J by 7 bases, with 10 bases between them. The CDR3 nucleotides read TGCGCCAGCAGCCGGGCAGGAGGTGGCTACACCTTC. This encodes CASSRAGGGYTF.

The genes are TRBV7-6 and TRBJ2-5, with D perhaps TRBD1 (6 bases). The V and J ends lost 1 base and 0 bases respectively, with 15 bases between them. The germline CDR1 and CDR2 sequences are SGHVS and FNYEAQ. This CDR3 contains 17 residues. The CDR3 DNA reads as TGTGCCAGCAGCTTAGGAGTACAGGGTTTGTACCAAGAGACCCAGTACTTC. Protein: CASSLGVQGLYQETQYF.

The genes are TRBV14 and TRBJ1-1, with 8 bases fitting TRBD1. The V segment lost 8 bases and the J segment 4 bases; nucleotides outside the gene matches: 6. This CDR3 region has 13 residues. CDR1 SGHDN and CDR2 FVKESK come from the germline V gene. In DNA, the CDR3 is TGTGCCAGCCGGAGGACAGGGCCCACTGAAGCTTTCTTT. Translated, it gives CASRRTGPTEAFF.

This clone was counted a single time. The chain uses TRBV27 and TRBJ2-3; no definite D call. CDR3 length equals 14 residues. V was pared by 2 bases and J by 0 bases, with 6 bases between. Germline V gene sequence: CDR1 MNHEY, CDR2 SMNVEV (reference sequence). CDR3 coding DNA: TGTGCCAGCAGTTTAGCGGCTAGCACAGATACGCAGTATTTT. This encodes CASSLAASTDTQYF.

The V and J genes are TRBV4-1 and TRBJ1-1; no reliable D call. Trimming cost V 1 base and J 5 bases, with 11 bases left between them. The CDR3 has 14 amino acids. Per germline, CDR1 MGHRA and CDR2 YSYEKL. CDR3 sequence reads: CASSQGKGETEAFF. Written as DNA, the CDR3 is TGCGCCAGCAGCCAAGGAAAGGGAGAAACTGAAGCTTTCTTT.

The chain uses TRBV7-9 and TRBJ1-2; D is unclear. Germline assignment: CDR1 SEHNR and CDR2 FQNEAQ (reference sequence). V lost 2 bases to trimming and J lost 2 bases, with 9 bases between them. CDR3 length: 14 amino acids. CDR3 in DNA: TGTGCCAGCAGCTTAAACAGTGCGAACTATGGCTACACCTTC. As protein: CASSLNSANYGYTF.

This clone came up once. The chain is built from TRBV2 and TRBJ1-2; D not certain. The germline V and J ends were trimmed by 6 bases and 7 bases, with 9 bases remaining between them. Germline assignment: CDR1 SNHLY and CDR2 FYNNEI. The CDR3 extends over 11 amino acids. For the CDR3, the DNA is TGTGCCAGCAGCTCGGGTTTTGGCTACACCTTC. Translated: CASSSGFGYTF.

This sequence joins TRBV5-1 and TRBJ2-2, with TRBD1 matching over 7 bases. The CDR3 consists of 14 residues. The trim removed 6 bases at V and 2 bases at J, leaving 4 bases unmatched. Germline loops: CDR1 SGHRS, CDR2 YFSETQ. The CDR3 DNA reads as TGCGCCAGCAAACAGGGGCCCAACACCGGGGAGCTGTTTTTT. The encoded protein is CASKQGPNTGELFF. The whole variable domain, remainder taken from reference TRBV5-1 and TRBJ2-2, is KAGVTQTPRYLIKTRGQQVTLSCSPISGHRSVSWYQQTPGQGLQFLFEYFSETQRNKGNFPGRFSGRQFSNSRSEMNVSTLELGDSALYLCASKQGPNTGELFFGEGSRLTVL.

The V gene is TRBV28, the J gene TRBJ1-5; 7 bases line up with TRBD1. The junction had 13 bases not matched to a gene; V was cut back by 5 bases and J by 3 bases. CDR1 and CDR2 from the germline V gene are MDHEN and SYDVKM. This CDR3 region has 17 residues. CDR3 coding DNA: TGTGCCAGCAGTGGAGGGCAGGGGGTCTTCTTCAATCAGCCCCAGCATTTT. It codes for CASSGGQGVFFNQPQHF.

This chain connects TRBV13 to TRBJ2-5, with 10 bases matching TRBD2. The germline V gene has CDR1 PRHDT and CDR2 FYEKMQ (reference sequence). Trimming at V came to 1 base and at J to 3 bases, leaving 2 bases not matched to a gene. The CDR3 is 15 residues long. In nucleotides, the CDR3 is TGTGCCAGCAGCTTAGCTAGCGGGGGTGAAGAGACCCAGTACTTC. Residues: CASSLASGGEETQYF.

This chain links TRBV7-2 with TRBJ2-2; TRBD1 matches 8 bases. The CDR3 consists of 15 residues. Looked up from germline, CDR1 is SGHTA and CDR2 is FQGNSA. The V segment lost 4 bases and the J segment 7 bases; nucleotides outside the gene matches: 8. The CDR3 bases are TGTGCCAGCAGCTCACGGACAGGGAGCGGCGGGGAGCTGTTTTTT. Its translation: CASSSRTGSGGELFF.

The chain combines TRBV30 with TRBJ2-7; D is unresolved. This CDR3 spans 13 amino acids. Per germline, CDR1 GTSNPN and CDR2 SVGIG (reference sequence). Trimming cost V 1 base and J 6 bases, with 13 bases left between them. CDR3 protein: CAWSANRRSEQYF. The CDR3 coding sequence is TGTGCCTGGAGTGCTAACCGGCGGAGCGAGCAGTACTTC.

This rearrangement joins TRBV4-3 to TRBJ1-5; 8 bases are shared with TRBD1. CDR1 LGHNA and CDR2 YSLEER come from the germline V gene. The CDR3 length is 16 residues. The V and J ends lost 0 bases and 6 bases, in that order; junction bases with no gene match: 7. The CDR3 sequence: CASSQDHGQGGQPQHF. In DNA, the CDR3 is TGCGCCAGCAGCCAAGATCACGGACAGGGCGGTCAGCCCCAGCATTTT.

This clone was observed once. The gene calls are TRBV4-1 and TRBJ1-6; D is uncertain. CDR1 and CDR2 from the germline V gene are MGHRA and YSYEKL. The ends were cut back, 1 base at V and 5 bases at J, with 18 bases in the middle. This CDR3 is 18 amino acids long. The CDR3 bases are TGCGCCAGCAGCCAAGCGTTGGCAGTCGTTTTTCATAATTCACCCCTCCACTTT. Its translation: CASSQALAVVFHNSPLHF.

V and J are TRBV7-2 and TRBJ1-2; 7 nucleotides line up with TRBD1. The CDR3 sequence is 16 residues long. The J segment lost 8 bases and the V segment lost 1 base, leaving 13 bases of the junction unmatched. CDR1 and CDR2 from the germline V gene are SGHTA and FQGNSA. The CDR3 nucleotides read TGTGCCAGCAGCTTAGATCCTCTGACAGGGAGTAACGGCTACACCTTC. Protein sequence: CASSLDPLTGSNGYTF.

The chain recombines TRBV7-8 with TRBJ2-7; TRBD1 matches at 7 bases. V was clipped by 5 bases and J by 0 bases; unmatched bases: 4. The length of the CDR3 is 14 residues. Per germline, CDR1 SGHVS and CDR2 FQNEAQ. The CDR3 here is CASSHRDSSYEQYF. For the CDR3, the DNA is TGTGCCAGCAGCCACCGGGACAGCTCCTACGAGCAGTACTTC.

The V call is TRBV19, the J call TRBJ1-6; D is undetermined. In germline, CDR1 is LNHDA, CDR2 SQIVND (reference sequence). The ends were cut back, 7 bases at V and 7 bases at J, with 14 bases in the middle. CDR3 size: 14 residues. The CDR3 nucleotides are TGTGCCAGTAACCCCGTTGCGGGGAATTCACCCCTCCACTTT. It translates to CASNPVAGNSPLHF.

This chain links TRBV4-1 with TRBJ2-7; TRBD1 matches at 8 bases. CDR1 and CDR2 from the germline V gene are MGHRA and YSYEKL. Losses at the gene ends were 0 bases for V and 4 bases for J; bases not matched to a gene: 8. The CDR3 consists of 16 residues. CDR3 protein: CASSQEGRGLFYEQYF. Written as DNA, the CDR3 is TGCGCCAGCAGCCAAGAGGGCAGGGGGCTATTTTACGAGCAGTACTTC.

The rearrangement links TRBV6-6 to TRBJ1-3, with D tentatively TRBD1 (5 bases). This CDR3 spans 15 amino acids. V was shortened by 5 bases and J by 0 bases, with 11 bases between the two germline ends. CDR1 MNHNY and CDR2 SVGAGI come from the germline V gene (reference sequence). The CDR3 bases are TGTGCCAGCAGTGAGACAGCCGTCTCTGGAAACACCATATATTTT. Its protein product is CASSETAVSGNTIYF.

The genes are TRBV7-2 and TRBJ2-1; a weak D match, TRBD1 (5 bases). Per the germline V gene, CDR1 is SGHTA and CDR2 is FQGNSA. This CDR3 has 16 amino acids. Trimming removed 9 bases from V and 10 bases from J, with 28 bases in between. The CDR3 here is CARSTFRQNRSWEQFF. The CDR3 region has the DNA TGTGCCAGGTCAACTTTTCGACAGAATAGGAGTTGGGAGCAGTTCTTC.

V usage is TRBV14 and J usage is TRBJ1-2; no reliable D call. Germline V gene sequence: CDR1 SGHDN, CDR2 FVKESK. The CDR3 has 15 residues. V lost 5 bases to trimming and J lost 4 bases, with 17 bases between them. CDR3 in amino acids: CASSSKIAQFYGYTF. The CDR3 DNA reads TGTGCCAGCAGCTCGAAGATAGCGCAATTCTATGGCTACACCTTC.

This chain joins TRBV18 and TRBJ2-1, with TRBD1 matching over 12 bases. V dropped 0 bases and J dropped 3; count of bases not matched to a gene: 3. Per the germline V gene, CDR1 is KGHSH and CDR2 is LQKENI. This CDR3 is 17 amino acids long. The CDR3 here is CASSPPGTGGGYNEQFF. DNA for the CDR3: TGTGCCAGCTCACCACCCGGGACAGGGGGCGGCTACAATGAGCAGTTCTTC.

There are a few counts of this clone. The rearrangement links TRBV9 to TRBJ1-1, with D perhaps TRBD1 (5 bases). With 3 bases removed from V and 0 bases from J, the gap between germline ends came to 9 bases. The germline CDR1 and CDR2 sequences are SGDLS and YYNGEE. The CDR3 sequence is 14 residues long. The CDR3 DNA sequence: TGTGCCAGCAGCGCCTCAGGGATGAACACTGAAGCTTTCTTT. Encoded protein: CASSASGMNTEAFF.

The genes are TRBV5-1 and TRBJ2-1, with 7 bases that match TRBD2. V lost 4 bases and J lost 0; bases outside the gene matches: 4. CDR1 SGHRS and CDR2 YFSETQ come from the germline V gene. This CDR3 comprises 15 residues. Written as DNA, the CDR3 is TGCGCCAGCAGCAAAAGCGGGGACTCCTACAATGAGCAGTTCTTC. It specifies CASSKSGDSYNEQFF.

The chain links TRBV30 to TRBJ2-3, with TRBD2 matching 9 bases. CDR1 is GTSNPN, CDR2 SVGIG, per germline (reference sequence). This CDR3 region has 15 residues. J gave up 1 base and V 5 bases, and 7 bases lay outside the gene matches. The DNA for the CDR3 is TGTGCCTGGGCGTCTATAGCGGGGGGCACAGATACGCAGTATTTT. Protein sequence: CAWASIAGGTDTQYF. Complete variable domain (other parts from reference TRBV30 and TRBJ2-3): SQTIHQWPATLVQPVGSPLSLECTVEGTSNPNLYWYRQAAGRGLQLLFYSVGIGQISSEVPQNLSASRPQDRQFILSSKKLLLSDSGFYLCAWASIAGGTDTQYFGPGTRLTVL.

The genes are TRBV2 and TRBJ1-4; a weak D match, TRBD1 (5 bases). The CDR3 spans 17 residues. Per the germline V gene, CDR1 is SNHLY and CDR2 is FYNNEI. Trimming cost V 4 bases and J 0 bases, with 15 bases left between them. This chain's CDR3 is CASSVRGSRSTNEKLFF. In nucleotides, the CDR3 is TGTGCCAGCAGTGTTCGGGGGAGTAGGTCAACTAATGAAAAACTGTTTTTT.